This TCR beta chain was recovered during a study of CD8+CD57+ T cells in acquired aplastic anemia (dated by TCRdb to the late 2010s). Concerning the study at large: On average, sorted CD4+ and CD8+ cells yielded 3.2 ug of extracted DNA, with a range of about 0.19 to 30 ug. A CD8+CD57+ expansion meant a frequency higher than the mean frequency seen in healthy subjects. Points the paper makes about the study in general: Roughly 30 CD8+ CDR3 sequences were found to be shared between patients and controls, but these sequences appeared to be highly expressed in patients and within the immunodominant clones of the patients. CD8+ Simpson's diversity did not differ significantly between patients and healthy controls (P=0.060).

Flow cytometry had shown CD8+CD57+ cell expansion in the patients selected for sequencing. Every patient had severe acquired aplastic anemia, diagnosed using the International Study of Aplastic Anemia and Agranulocytosis and Camitta criteria. No patient had received any therapy when blood was sampled. In the study, sorted CD4+ and CD8+ blood T cells from patients with severe aplastic anemia and from healthy subjects underwent deep sequencing of TCR repertoires. In the USA, patient enrollment took place under clinicaltrials.gov protocols 00001620, 01623167, 00001397, 00071045, 00081523 and 00961064. Ficoll-Paque density gradient centrifugation was used to isolate peripheral blood mononuclear cells. Before DNA was extracted, CD4+ and CD8+ T cells were sorted using either FACS or magnetic beads. Genomic DNA was used as template for profiling of TCR beta VDJ combinations and CDR3 sequences. An Illumina HiSeq 2000 was the platform used for TCR repertoire sequencing. The paper's processing steps were these. TRBV/TRBJ rearrangement plots, CDR3 size and DJ length profiles, and Simpson's diversity index were used to assess repertoires. The immunodominant clone was defined as the most abundant DNA sequence in deep sequencing data. CDR3 amino acid sequences were screened for sharing across subjects and compared with published repertoires and the VDJdb database. Using fastp trimming at Q25 and MiXCR clonotype assembly, TCRdb reanalyzed the public sequencing data and kept in-frame beta chains. One record per CDR3 amino acid sequence lists the most common genes and DNA. The V and J calls, along with clone size, are taken from TCRdb and not from the paper's own processing. The sample records roughly 250,000 distinct CDR3 sequences, about 44% of which are singletons. The ten largest clones capture about 7.8% of the sample.

The CDR3 runs 15 residues from the cysteine to the phenylalanine. The entry retains the CDR3 DNA only, 45 bases that are in frame from base 1. V is shortened by 0 bases, J by 1 base, and the region joining them spans 7 bases. Reading the germline V gene (reference sequence) gives CDR1 GTSNPN and CDR2 SVGIG. This clonotype showed up just a few times. Its recognized antigen is unknown. Within one base of it there is no much larger clone, and no base qualities were kept. Sequencing input: sorted CD4+, CD8+, or CD8+CD57+ T cells (not recorded which) from PBMCs. The rearrangement joined TRBV30 to TRBJ1-6, and TRBD1 may be the D gene, going by 5 matching bases. This receptor was obtained from a human donor with aplastic anemia. The CDR3 has the sequence CAWSVKGSYNSPLHF. The base sequence is TGTGCCTGGAGTGTAAAGGGGTCCTATAATTCACCCCTCCACTTT.